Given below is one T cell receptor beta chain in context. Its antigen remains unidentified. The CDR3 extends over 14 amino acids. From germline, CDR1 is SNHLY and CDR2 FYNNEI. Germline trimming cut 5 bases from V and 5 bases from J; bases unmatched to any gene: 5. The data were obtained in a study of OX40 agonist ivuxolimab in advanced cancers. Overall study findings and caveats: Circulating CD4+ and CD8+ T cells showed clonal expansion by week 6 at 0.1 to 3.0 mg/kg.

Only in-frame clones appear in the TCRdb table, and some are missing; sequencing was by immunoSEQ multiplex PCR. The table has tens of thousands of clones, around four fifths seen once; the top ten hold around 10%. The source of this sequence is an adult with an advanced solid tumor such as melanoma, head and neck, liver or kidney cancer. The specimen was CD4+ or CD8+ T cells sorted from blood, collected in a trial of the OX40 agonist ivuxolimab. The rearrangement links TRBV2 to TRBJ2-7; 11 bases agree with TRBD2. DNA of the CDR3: TGTGCCAGCAGTTTCGGACTAGCGGGCCACGAGCAGTACTTC. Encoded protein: CASSFGLAGHEQYF.